The 16 T cell receptor beta chains presented below share a single source sample, sequenced in a study of HIV-infected patients and healthy controls. All unsorted peripheral T cells were captured because whole blood was used without fractionation. Around 0.5 ug RNA was reverse transcribed with alpha and beta constant-region primers. Separate chain-specific third strand synthesis with multiplexing indices produced the alpha and beta libraries. TCRdb reprocessed the 5' RACE reads with MiXCR, giving one entry per CDR3 protein. Of roughly 10,000 distinct CDR3 sequences listed, over 7.5% were seen once; the top ten hold 5.8%. The sequenced material came from blood. These receptors originate from an adult in good health.

This clonotype is labeled as medium-sized (0.01 to 0.1%). The chain carries TRBV6-5 and TRBJ2-5, with D maybe TRBD1 (5 bases). V was clipped by 0 bases and J by 3 bases, with 5 bases between them. CDR3 size: 13 residues. Germline V gives CDR1 MNHEY, CDR2 SVGAGI. The CDR3 bases are TGTGCCAGCAGTTACTCGGACAAAGAGACCCAGTACTTC. This translates into CASSYSDKETQYF.

This clonotype turned up a few times. This rearrangement joins TRBV6-5 to TRBJ2-2; 12 bases are a match to TRBD2. This CDR3 spans 18 amino acids. The J segment lost 6 bases and the V segment lost 9 bases, leaving 17 bases of the junction unmatched. CDR1 and CDR2 from the germline V gene are MNHEY and SVGAGI. For the CDR3, the DNA is TGTGCCAGTTACCCCGGACTAGCGGGGCCTGGGGAGTCCGGGGAGCTGTTTTTT. Protein product: CASYPGLAGPGESGELFF.

This clonotype was picked up many times. The chain combines TRBV30 with TRBJ1-2; weak D call: TRBD1 (6 bases). The CDR3 consists of 12 residues. CDR1 and CDR2 from the germline V gene are GTSNPN and SVGIG (reference sequence). Trimming pared 3 bases from V and 7 bases from J, leaving 12 bases between. CDR3 bases: TGTGCCTGGAGCGGGACACCTCGTGGCTACACCTTC. As protein: CAWSGTPRGYTF.

This clonotype was recorded at least ten times. The V call is TRBV7-9, the J call TRBJ2-3; no reliable D call. V shed 5 bases and J shed 4 bases, with 13 bases lying between them. Per germline, CDR1 SEHNR and CDR2 FQNEAQ (reference sequence). This CDR3 comprises 14 residues. The CDR3 bases are TGTGCCAGCAGCACTCGCTGGACGGCAGATACGCAGTATTTT. Translated, it gives CASSTRWTADTQYF.

The chain couples TRBV11-2 to TRBJ1-1; D is ambiguous. Germline-derived CDR1 and CDR2 are SGHAT and FQNNGV. This CDR3 comprises 12 residues. V lost 2 bases to trimming and J lost 8 bases, with 9 bases between them. For the CDR3, the DNA is TGTGCCAGCAGCTTACATCCACCGGAAGCTTTCTTT. As protein: CASSLHPPEAFF.

This clonotype counts as medium-sized (0.01 to 0.1%). This chain joins TRBV13 and TRBJ2-3; 12 bases are shared with TRBD2. The CDR3 is 17 residues long. Germline assignment: CDR1 PRHDT and CDR2 FYEKMQ (reference sequence). J was trimmed by 3 bases and V by 5 bases; bases with no gene match: 9. The CDR3 loop is CASSLWGTSGGTDTQYF. DNA of the CDR3: TGTGCCAGCAGCCTATGGGGAACTAGCGGGGGGACAGATACGCAGTATTTT. Full variable domain (outside the CDR3, taken from reference TRBV13 and TRBJ2-3): AAGVIQSPRHLIKEKRETATLKCYPIPRHDTVYWYQQGPGQDPQFLISFYEKMQSDKGSIPDRFSAQQFSDYHSELNMSSLELGDSALYFCASSLWGTSGGTDTQYFGPGTRLTVL.

This clonotype was counted ten times or more. The V and J genes are TRBV19 and TRBJ1-1; perhaps TRBD1 as D (6 bases). Germline V gene lookup returns CDR1 LNHDA and CDR2 SQIVND (reference sequence). V was shortened by 5 bases and J by 4 bases, with 14 bases between the two germline ends. This CDR3 is built from 14 residues. The CDR3 is CASSPYKGVTEAFF. The CDR3 DNA sequence: TGTGCCAGTAGTCCCTACAAGGGGGTCACTGAAGCTTTCTTT.

The chain joins TRBV12-3 or TRBV12-4 to TRBJ2-3, with D uncertain. CDR3 length: 13 amino acids. Between the trimmed V and J ends, which lost 11 bases and 2 bases, there was a span of 14 bases. The CDR3 nucleotides read TGTGCCTCGCTGGGGAAACCCACAGATACGCAGTATTTT. This gives the protein CASLGKPTDTQYF.

In this sample, this clonotype turned up many times. The J gene is TRBJ2-1, the V gene TRBV4-2; TRBD2 agrees at 12 bases. Germline CDR1 reads LGHNA; CDR2 reads YNFKEQ. J gave up 7 bases and V 5 bases, and 9 bases lay outside the gene matches. This CDR3 region has 16 residues. CDR3 DNA: TGTGCCAGCAGCGGAACGACTAGCGGGAGAGGGAATGAGCAGTTCTTC. Its protein product is CASSGTTSGRGNEQFF.

The count of this clonotype is one. This chain links TRBV7-8 with TRBJ1-1, with D perhaps TRBD1 (5 bases). The ends were cut back, 3 bases at V and 2 bases at J, with 16 bases in the middle. The CDR3 totals 16 residues. Germline CDR1 SGHVS, CDR2 FQNEAQ. CDR3 amino acids: CASSFRWGSENTEAFF. The CDR3, as DNA: TGTGCCAGCAGCTTCCGCTGGGGCAGTGAAAACACTGAAGCTTTCTTT.

This clonotype has at least ten counts. V and J are TRBV25-1 and TRBJ2-1; maybe TRBD1 (6 bases). The CDR3 is 17 amino acids. V was pared by 3 bases and J by 6 bases, with 21 bases between. Germline V lookup: CDR1 MGHDK, CDR2 SYGVNS. CDR3: CASSDNNGLQGTNEQFF. CDR3 nucleotide sequence: TGTGCCAGCAGTGACAATAATGGGCTACAGGGAACCAATGAGCAGTTCTTC.

By frequency in the sample, this clonotype is medium-sized. This chain joins TRBV4-2 and TRBJ2-7, with TRBD2 matching 11 bases. From germline, CDR1 is LGHNA and CDR2 YNFKEQ. CDR3 size: 13 residues. V trimming: 4 bases; J trimming: 6 bases; junction bases outside the gene matches: 2. CDR3 bases: TGTGCCAGCAGCCCAGGGACTAGCGGCGAGCAGTACTTC. Protein product: CASSPGTSGEQYF.

This clonotype has a handful of counts. The gene calls are TRBV5-1 and TRBJ2-1; maybe TRBD1 (6 bases). This CDR3 is 16 amino acids long. Germline CDR1 reads SGHRS; CDR2 reads YFSETQ. Trimming pared 4 bases from V and 10 bases from J, leaving 24 bases between. CDR3 nucleotide sequence: TGCGCCAGCAGCCTTACAGGGACACTGTCCTTGGTGGAGCAGTTCTTC. Translation gives CASSLTGTLSLVEQFF.

This clonotype was seen ten or more times. This rearrangement joins TRBV12-3 or TRBV12-4 to TRBJ2-7, with 7 bases aligning to TRBD2. CDR3 length: 13 amino acids. The trim removed 1 base at V and 6 bases at J, leaving 3 bases unmatched. The CDR3: CASSLGSGGEQYF. The CDR3 coding sequence is TGTGCCAGCAGTTTAGGTTCGGGAGGCGAGCAGTACTTC.

V usage is TRBV5-1 and J usage is TRBJ2-7; possible D gene TRBD1, 7 bases. V was pared by 2 bases and J by 3 bases, with 15 bases between. This CDR3 region has 15 residues. Germline V gene lookup returns CDR1 SGHRS and CDR2 YFSETQ. Here the CDR3 reads CASSFSGGTVYEQYF. As DNA, the CDR3 is TGCGCCAGCAGCTTTTCAGGGGGGACAGTCTACGAGCAGTACTTC.

This clonotype was counted at least ten times. V is TRBV19 and J is TRBJ2-3, with TRBD2 matching 12 bases. Germline V gene data show CDR1 as LNHDA and CDR2 as SQIVND (reference sequence). The CDR3 has 17 amino acids. V trimming: 5 bases; J trimming: 0 bases; junction bases outside the gene matches: 6. The CDR3 DNA sequence: TGTGCCAGTAGTGCCCGGACTAGCGGGACTAGCACAGATACGCAGTATTTT. It codes for CASSARTSGTSTDTQYF.